This section outlines one T cell receptor (beta chain) sequence together with its context. This clonotype was detected only a few times. The target of this receptor is not known. Nothing much larger sits one base from this clone, and base qualities are not available. This sample is part of a study of spatial heterogeneity in lung cancer (dated by TCRdb to between 2018 and 2021). Turning to the overall study: More beta-chain than alpha-chain transcripts were consistently detected, likely reflecting higher beta-chain transcript abundance. In the raw uncorrected reads, each unique combination of TCR and UMI appeared more than ten times on average. TCR alpha and beta repertoires were quantitatively compared across multiple tumor regions, matched nontumor lung and blood in non-small cell lung cancer. Nonsynonymous mutation counts, determined by whole-exome sequencing of tumor tissue, were related to TCR repertoire features. At surgery, about 210 tumor regions, 63 to 70 matched nontumor lung samples and more than 50 PBMC samples were TCR-sequenced for both alpha and beta chains. The research as a whole found: Additional single-cell paired TCR alpha and beta sequencing was considered necessary to confirm, at a functional level, the hypothesis that regional TCRs recognize regional mutations. Ubiquitous expanded tumor TCRs showed up in blood more often at tumor resection than at routine follow-up.

Sample time point, as interpreted from the label and publication: sample taken at primary tumor resection. Samples were obtained from 72 patients with early-stage, untreated non-small cell lung cancer from the lung TRACERx cohort. For TCR sequencing, whole RNA was extracted from tumor and nontumor lung tissue, or from cryopreserved PBMC samples, and no cell sorting was done. Only patients with enough RNA available from two or more tumor regions were chosen for TCR sequencing. For this chain, trimming is 0 bases at the V end and 2 bases at the J end, and the number of junction bases without a gene match is 3. Taken from the germline V gene, the CDR1 and CDR2 loops are SGHRS and YFSETQ. Counted from cysteine to phenylalanine, this CDR3 has 16 amino acids. Kept here is only the CDR3 DNA, which spans 48 bases and is read in frame from base 1. Receptor amplification or capture employed 5' RACE. The sequencer listed for this sample is NextSeq 500. The TCR library protocol attached a unique molecular identifier to each TCR cDNA molecule to allow correction of PCR and sequencing errors. Per the authors' processing: Decombinator tools were used for TCR identification, UMI-based error correction and CDR3 extraction. TCRs above a frequency of 2 per 1,000, corresponding to the top 1% of the tumor frequency distribution, were defined as expanded. Renyi diversity was calculated using the R vegan package after each repertoire was subsampled 100 times to 5,000 TCRs. To build CDR3 similarity networks, amino acid triplet string-kernel similarity was used, and CDR3s were connected when their pairwise similarity was above 0.82. TCRdb reprocessed the public reads (quality trimming at Q25 with fastp, clone calling with MiXCR) and kept in-frame beta chains. Identical CDR3 protein sequences are pooled into one entry, listed with their most common genes and DNA. TCRdb assigned the V and J calls; the authors' analysis was not used. The sample has tens of thousands of distinct CDR3 sequences on record, about an eighth of them singletons. Just over 40% of the sample goes to the ten largest clones.

The receptor was derived from a male donor with early-stage non-small cell lung cancer. In this chain, TRBV5-1 is recombined with TRBJ2-3, with 10 bases in between that match TRBD2. The sample in question was PBMCs, obtained at surgery. The nucleotides are TGCGCCAGCAGCTTGGTTCTAGCGGGGGACACAGATACGCAGTATTTT. It codes for CASSLVLAGDTDTQYF.